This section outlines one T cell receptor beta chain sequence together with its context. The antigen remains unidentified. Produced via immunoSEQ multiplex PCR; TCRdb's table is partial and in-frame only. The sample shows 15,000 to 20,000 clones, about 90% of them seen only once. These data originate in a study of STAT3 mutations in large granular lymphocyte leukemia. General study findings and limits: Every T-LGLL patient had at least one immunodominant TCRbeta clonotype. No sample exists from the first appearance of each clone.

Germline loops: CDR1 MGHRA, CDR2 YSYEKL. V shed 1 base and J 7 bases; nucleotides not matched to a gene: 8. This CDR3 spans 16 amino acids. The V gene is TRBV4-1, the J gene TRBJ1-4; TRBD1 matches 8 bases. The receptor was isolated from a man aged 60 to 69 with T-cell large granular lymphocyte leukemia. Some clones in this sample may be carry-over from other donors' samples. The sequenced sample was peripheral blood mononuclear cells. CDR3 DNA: TGCGCCAGCAGCCAAGGTGGGACAGGCGCTCTTGAAAAACTGTTTTTT. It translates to CASSQGGTGALEKLFF.